This entry features one T cell receptor beta chain sequence. This specimen belongs to a study of regulatory T cells in long-lasting Graves disease. The V end lost 11 bases, the J end lost 0 bases, and 25 bases lay between the germline ends. The CDR3 is 17 residues long. CDR1 SNHLY and CDR2 FYNNEI come from the germline V gene. Both iRepertoire HTBI primers and Arm-PCR of CDR3 regions were used to build the TCR beta libraries. Each CDR3 protein gets one entry after TCRdb re-called the multiplex PCR reads with MiXCR. The sample shows hundreds of thousands of distinct CDR3 sequences, roughly 15% of them seen only once. Time point noted: newly diagnosed GD, antithyroid drugs for less than 3 months. RNA from PBMCs was the source of the TCR library. This sample also appeared in a second study, on T cells in Graves' hyperthyroidism and ophthalmopathy. That source notes: HTBI primers were employed in a first-round RT-PCR of the TCR CDR3.

Sample: peripheral blood mononuclear cells (PBMCs), taken at new diagnosis, from a patient treated with antithyroid drugs. This receptor was taken from a woman in her 30s with Graves disease. The genes are TRBV2 and TRBJ2-5, with TRBD2 as a possible D gene (6 bases). This chain's CDR3 is CASRYEGTALYQETQYF. DNA for the CDR3: TGTGCCTCACGTTATGAAGGGACTGCCCTTTACCAAGAGACCCAGTACTTC.